Following are 20 T cell receptor beta chains from one sample sequenced in a study of shared clonotypes between healthy human individuals. The protocol was immunoSEQ multiplex PCR, while the TCRdb copy is restricted to in-frame clones and leaves out a portion. The repertoire consists of under 1,100,000 clones, with approximately 70% occurring once and the leading ten covering roughly 1.5%. Sequenced input: memory CD4+ T cells sorted from blood. Described subset: CD45RA-negative fraction. These TCRs come from a young man in good health.

The chain links TRBV27 to TRBJ2-5; 9 bases line up with TRBD2. Germline CDR1 is MNHEY and CDR2 is SMNVEV (reference sequence). The CDR3 is 17 amino acids. J gave up 5 bases and V 2 bases, and 12 bases lay outside the gene matches. The chain's CDR3 is CASSLRSSGRTGETQYF. CDR3 nucleotides: TGTGCCAGCAGTTTACGGTCGAGCGGGAGGACCGGGGAGACCCAGTACTTC.

The chain couples TRBV10-3 to TRBJ2-7, with 7 nucleotides matching TRBD2. J was trimmed by 4 bases and V by 3 bases; bases with no gene match: 6. This CDR3 has 14 residues. Germline V gene data show CDR1 as ENHRY and CDR2 as SYGVKD. The DNA of the CDR3 is TGTGCCATCAGTGAAACTAGCGACCGATACGAGCAGTACTTC. It encodes CAISETSDRYEQYF.

This chain joins TRBV30 and TRBJ1-2; D remains unclear. Germline V lookup: CDR1 GTSNPN, CDR2 SVGIG (reference sequence). The CDR3 sequence is 15 residues long. V shed 4 bases and J shed 2 bases, with 17 bases lying between them. The chain's CDR3 is CAWTFEGGTNYGYTF. CDR3 DNA sequence: TGTGCCTGGACCTTCGAAGGAGGAACCAACTATGGCTACACCTTC.

On this clone: This may be a read error, as it is one base from a much larger clone. Other nucleotide sequences in the sample specify the same CDR3. The rearrangement links TRBV7-9 to TRBJ2-7; possibly TRBD1 for D (5 bases). This CDR3 spans 13 amino acids. Looked up from germline, CDR1 is SEHNR and CDR2 is FQNEAQ (reference sequence). The V end was cut by 5 bases, the J end by 0 bases, with 8 bases between. The CDR3 sequence is CASSLGVSYEQYF. CDR3 in DNA: TGTGCCAGCAGCCTAGGGGTCTCCTACGAGCAGTACTTC.

This rearrangement joins TRBV6-1 to TRBJ2-7; 10 positions agree with TRBD2. The V segment lost 4 bases and the J segment 2 bases; nucleotides outside the gene matches: 5. CDR1 MNHNS and CDR2 SASEGT come from the germline V gene. The length of the CDR3 is 15 residues. The CDR3 nucleotides read TGTGCCAGCAGTGCAATCGGACTAGCGGCCTACGAGCAGTACTTC. Its translation: CASSAIGLAAYEQYF.

The chain couples TRBV5-1 to TRBJ2-7; 8 bases align to TRBD2. The CDR3 has 15 amino acids. Germline loops: CDR1 SGHRS, CDR2 YFSETQ. Trimming took 5 bases from V and 3 from J; bases not matched to a gene: 10. The CDR3 region has the DNA TGCGCCAGCAGACACCTCTTTGCGGGGGGCTACGAGCAGTACTTC. Its translation: CASRHLFAGGYEQYF.

V usage is TRBV18 and J usage is TRBJ2-5; D may be TRBD1 (6 bases). The CDR3 loop spans 15 amino acids. Trimming stripped 3 bases from V and 3 bases from J, with 14 bases between. CDR1 is KGHSH and CDR2 is LQKENI in the germline V gene. The CDR3 bases are TGTGCCAGCTCACCCGCAGGGGCCAGGGAAGAGACCCAGTACTTC. Translating it yields CASSPAGAREETQYF.

The V and J genes are TRBV11-2 and TRBJ2-3; no firm D call. CDR1 and CDR2 (germline): SGHAT, FQNNGV. Trimming pared 2 bases from V and 0 bases from J, leaving 18 bases between. The CDR3 has 18 residues. CDR3 nucleotide sequence: TGTGCCAGCAGCTTAAGGCAGGACGGAGCTTCTAGCACAGATACGCAGTATTTT. It codes for CASSLRQDGASSTDTQYF.

The chain combines TRBV30 with TRBJ1-1, with 7 bases identical to TRBD1. The CDR3 is made up of 18 amino acids. Germline assignment: CDR1 GTSNPN and CDR2 SVGIG (reference sequence). The J segment lost 1 base and the V segment lost 0 bases, leaving 14 bases of the junction unmatched. This CDR3 is CAWSVGGPRGQRNTEAFF. CDR3 nucleotide sequence: TGTGCCTGGAGTGTAGGGGGCCCCCGGGGGCAAAGGAACACTGAAGCTTTCTTT.

As for this clone: At one of its ends the junction is not consistent with the germline gene, which may arise from a read error. The chain is built from TRBV11-2 and TRBJ2-7; D gene ambiguous. The CDR3 spans 14 residues. CDR1 SGHAT and CDR2 FQNNGV come from the germline V gene. CDR3 amino acids: CASSLVPGSDEQYF. CDR3 bases: TGTGCCAGCAGCTTAGTTCCAGGCTCCGACGAGCAGTACTTC.

The genes are TRBV6-5 and TRBJ1-2; 9 bases agree with TRBD1. The CDR3 extends over 15 amino acids. The germline V gene has CDR1 MNHEY and CDR2 SVGAGI. Trimming took 4 bases from V and 3 from J; bases not matched to a gene: 6. CDR3 bases: TGTGCCAGCAGTTTATCGGGACAGGGCCACTATGGCTACACCTTC. Residues: CASSLSGQGHYGYTF.

The chain joins TRBV30 to TRBJ2-2; 7 nucleotides match TRBD2. This CDR3 comprises 14 residues. Losses at the gene ends were 2 bases for V and 5 bases for J; bases not matched to a gene: 5. Germline CDR1 is GTSNPN and CDR2 is SVGIG (reference sequence). CDR3 residues: CAWSRGRVTGELFF. CDR3 nucleotides: TGTGCCTGGAGTCGGGGGAGGGTTACCGGGGAGCTGTTTTTT. The variable domain in full, with the rest retrieved from reference TRBV30 and TRBJ2-2, is SQTIHQWPATLVQPVGSPLSLECTVEGTSNPNLYWYRQAAGRGLQLLFYSVGIGQISSEVPQNLSASRPQDRQFILSSKKLLLSDSGFYLCAWSRGRVTGELFFGEGSRLTVL.

V and J are TRBV27 and TRBJ1-1; D may be TRBD1 (5 bases). Germline-derived CDR1 and CDR2 are MNHEY and SMNVEV (reference sequence). Trimming stripped 5 bases from V and 4 bases from J, with 20 bases between. The CDR3 sequence is 16 residues long. The DNA of the CDR3 is TGTGCCAGCAGTGTAAGGGGTTTATCTTCTCCCACTGAAGCTTTCTTT. It specifies CASSVRGLSSPTEAFF.

The V call is TRBV6-6, the J call TRBJ2-5; unclear D gene. This CDR3 is 11 amino acids long. The germline V gene encodes CDR1 MNHNY and CDR2 SVGAGI (reference sequence). V was shortened by 7 bases and J by 7 bases, with 10 bases between the two germline ends. Here the CDR3 DNA reads TGTGCCAGCACCACCCAACGGACCCAGTACTTC. Protein: CASTTQRTQYF.

Only a few counts were recorded for this clone. J is TRBJ2-7 and V is TRBV10-2; 10 bases match TRBD2. The CDR3 is made up of 15 amino acids. Germline values: CDR1 WSHSY, CDR2 SAAADI. V was clipped by 3 bases and J by 2 bases; unmatched bases: 4. The CDR3 sequence is CASSDFGLAAYEQYF. The DNA of the CDR3 is TGCGCCAGCAGTGACTTCGGACTAGCGGCCTACGAGCAGTACTTC.

This clone has only a few counts. The gene calls are TRBV7-6 and TRBJ2-1, with D hard to call. The CDR3 covers 12 residues. The V and J ends lost 2 bases and 9 bases respectively, with 8 bases between them. From germline, CDR1 is SGHVS and CDR2 FNYEAQ. CDR3 coding DNA: TGTGCCAGCAGCTTAAGGTTTGGTGAGCAGTTCTTC. It is translated as CASSLRFGEQFF.

This clone was detected only a few times. The chain is built from TRBV6-6 and TRBJ2-1; possible D gene TRBD2, 6 bases. The length of the CDR3 is 15 residues. CDR1 is MNHNY, CDR2 SVGAGI, per germline (reference sequence). With 6 bases removed from V and 5 bases from J, the gap between germline ends came to 17 bases. CDR3 DNA: TGTGCCAGCAGGCGGGACTCCCTAAGGGACAATGAGCAGTTCTTC. Protein sequence: CASRRDSLRDNEQFF.

This chain links TRBV5-1 with TRBJ2-6, with D unclear. V was clipped by 4 bases and J by 0 bases, with 11 bases between them. The CDR3 extends over 16 amino acids. Germline values: CDR1 SGHRS, CDR2 YFSETQ. The CDR3 DNA follows: TGCGCCAGCAGCCATGGACGGATCTCTGGGGCCAACGTCCTGACTTTC. Encoded protein: CASSHGRISGANVLTF.

V is TRBV10-1 and J is TRBJ2-1; possible D gene TRBD1, 6 bases. The length of the CDR3 is 14 residues. Trimming pared 8 bases from V and 0 bases from J, leaving 11 bases between. Germline values: CDR1 WNHNN, CDR2 SYGVQD (reference sequence). The CDR3 region is CASGRGSSYNEQFF. Here the CDR3 DNA reads TGCGCCAGCGGCAGGGGATCCTCCTACAATGAGCAGTTCTTC.

The chain is built from TRBV5-1 and TRBJ2-3; 11 bases align to TRBD1. Germline CDR1 reads SGHRS; CDR2 reads YFSETQ. Unmatched junction bases numbered 11, after V lost 0 bases and J lost 8 bases. The CDR3 consists of 17 residues. The CDR3 DNA sequence: TGCGCCAGCAGCTTGGCCGGGACAGGGGGTGGAATCAGTACGCAGTATTTT. It yields the protein CASSLAGTGGGISTQYF.